This T cell receptor (beta chain) emerged from a study of blood T cells in healthy people across ages. This CDR3 region has 15 residues. CDR1 is DFQATT and CDR2 is SNEGSKA in the germline V gene (reference sequence). V lost 3 bases to trimming and J lost 13 bases; unmatched junction nucleotides: 15. A sample-barcoded 5' primer and a J-beta primer mix were used in a second PCR of roughly 6 to 11 cycles. TCRdb passed the 5' RACE reads through MiXCR, listing each CDR3 protein once. The sample has about 800,000 distinct CDR3 sequences, 20% to 25% seen once; the top ten hold under 4.5%. This clonotype was detected many times. These same records also appear under a second study, on T cells of mothers and their children.

Input material: blood. The chain recombines TRBV20-1 with TRBJ1-6; 7 nucleotides align to TRBD1. The TCR was taken from a boy aged 10-17 years in good health. CDR3 in DNA: TGCAGTGCTAGGACCCCTACAGGGGAAGTGTCGCCCCTCCACTTT. This encodes CSARTPTGEVSPLHF.